These T cell receptor beta chains were read from a single sample in a study of blood T cell repertoires in COVID-19. The method was immunoSEQ multiplex PCR; TCRdb's version includes in-frame clones alone and lacks a portion of them. Of 150,000 to 200,000 clones in the sample, 85% to 90% were seen once. Source material: peripheral blood. The receptors come from a man aged 50-60 years with acute or convalescent COVID-19. Both conserved end residues are part of each CDR3. D genes are given only for firm matches. A row's size may be missing; if present it is once, few, many or a size class.

V gene: TRBV20-1
D gene: NA
J gene: TRBJ1-1
clone size: once
CDR3 protein: CSARGPEAFF
CDR3 DNA: TGCAGTGCTAGGGGCCCAGAAGCTTTCTTT

V gene: TRBV7-8
D gene: TRBD1
J gene: TRBJ2-7
clone size: NA
CDR3 protein: CASSPRGIRSYEQYF
CDR3 DNA: TGTGCCAGCAGCCCCAGGGGGATTAGATCCTACGAGCAGTACTTC

V gene: TRBV4-2
D gene: TRBD2
J gene: TRBJ2-2
clone size: NA
CDR3 protein: CASSQGASGSANTGELFF
CDR3 DNA: TGTGCCAGCAGCCAAGGAGCTAGCGGGAGTGCTAACACCGGGGAGCTGTTTTTT

V gene: TRBV2
D gene: NA
J gene: TRBJ1-6
clone size: NA
CDR3 protein: CASTITAASPLHF
CDR3 DNA: TGTGCCAGCACAATTACAGCCGCTTCTCCCCTCCACTTT

V gene: TRBV10-3
D gene: NA
J gene: TRBJ1-6
clone size: once
CDR3 protein: CAISDSNSPNSPLHF
CDR3 DNA: TGTGCCATCAGTGACTCAAACTCTCCCAATTCACCCCTCCACTTT

V gene: TRBV7-8
D gene: NA
J gene: TRBJ2-7
clone size: NA
CDR3 protein: CASSLGPGLGPYEQYF
CDR3 DNA: TGTGCCAGCAGCTTGGGTCCGGGACTGGGGCCCTACGAGCAGTACTTC

V gene: TRBV7-9
D gene: TRBD1
J gene: TRBJ1-4
clone size: NA
CDR3 protein: CASSGPMGTANEKLFF
CDR3 DNA: TGTGCCAGCAGCGGCCCCATGGGGACAGCTAATGAAAAACTGTTTTTT

V gene: TRBV4-1
D gene: NA
J gene: TRBJ2-7
clone size: NA
CDR3 protein: CASSQDPPQAGDYYEQYF
CDR3 DNA: TGCGCCAGCAGCCAAGATCCCCCCCAAGCAGGGGACTACTACGAGCAGTACTTC

V gene: TRBV7-9
D gene: NA
J gene: TRBJ2-7
clone size: NA
CDR3 protein: CASSLFGPDEQYF
CDR3 DNA: TGTGCCAGCAGCTTATTTGGGCCGGACGAGCAGTACTTC

V gene: TRBV9
D gene: TRBD2
J gene: TRBJ2-2
clone size: NA
CDR3 protein: CASSGSGTNTGELFF
CDR3 DNA: TGTGCCAGCAGCGGTAGCGGGACGAACACCGGGGAGCTGTTTTTT

V gene: TRBV27
D gene: TRBD1
J gene: TRBJ2-1
clone size: NA
CDR3 protein: CASSPGPGTGNNEQFF
CDR3 DNA: TGTGCCAGCAGTCCTGGCCCCGGGACAGGGAATAATGAGCAGTTCTTC

V gene: TRBV10-3
D gene: NA
J gene: TRBJ1-5
clone size: NA
CDR3 protein: CATHGRQGDQPQHF
CDR3 DNA: TGTGCCACCCATGGGAGGCAGGGAGATCAGCCCCAGCATTTT

V gene: TRBV19
D gene: NA
J gene: TRBJ2-5
clone size: NA
CDR3 protein: CASSPGLQETQYF
CDR3 DNA: TGTGCCAGTAGTCCGGGACTTCAAGAGACCCAGTACTTC

V gene: TRBV12-3/TRBV12-4
D gene: NA
J gene: TRBJ1-2
clone size: NA
CDR3 protein: CASSRTAYGYTF
CDR3 DNA: TGTGCCAGCAGCCGAACAGCATATGGCTACACCTTC

V gene: TRBV30
D gene: NA
J gene: TRBJ1-5
clone size: few
CDR3 protein: CAWSPGAQPQHF
CDR3 DNA: TGTGCCTGGAGTCCAGGGGCCCAGCCCCAGCATTTT

V gene: TRBV9
D gene: TRBD2
J gene: TRBJ2-7
clone size: NA
CDR3 protein: CASSVGLAGESYEQYF
CDR3 DNA: TGTGCCAGCAGCGTGGGACTAGCGGGAGAGTCCTACGAGCAGTACTTC

V gene: TRBV29-1
D gene: TRBD1
J gene: TRBJ2-7
clone size: NA
CDR3 protein: CSFGTDYEQYF
CDR3 DNA: TGCAGCTTCGGGACAGACTACGAGCAGTACTTC

V gene: TRBV28
D gene: NA
J gene: TRBJ1-2
clone size: NA
CDR3 protein: CASRGFWVPGYGYTF
CDR3 DNA: TGTGCCAGCAGGGGCTTTTGGGTCCCAGGATATGGCTACACCTTC

V gene: TRBV5-1
D gene: NA
J gene: TRBJ2-7
clone size: NA
CDR3 protein: CASTLTVLGGYEQYF
CDR3 DNA: TGCGCCAGCACCTTGACAGTTCTTGGTGGGTACGAGCAGTACTTC

V gene: TRBV19
D gene: NA
J gene: TRBJ1-2
clone size: NA
CDR3 protein: CASSLPQADGYTF
CDR3 DNA: TGTGCCAGTAGCCTCCCCCAAGCGGATGGCTACACCTTC

V gene: TRBV19
D gene: NA
J gene: TRBJ1-1
clone size: NA
CDR3 protein: CASSALTGLNTEAFF
CDR3 DNA: TGTGCCAGTAGTGCTTTGACAGGACTGAACACTGAAGCTTTCTTT

V gene: TRBV7-9
D gene: NA
J gene: TRBJ2-5
clone size: NA
CDR3 protein: CASSFLTVQQETQYF
CDR3 DNA: TGTGCCAGCAGCTTTTTAACAGTCCAACAAGAGACCCAGTACTTC

V gene: TRBV5-1
D gene: NA
J gene: TRBJ1-5
clone size: NA
CDR3 protein: CASSQEGGNQPQHF
CDR3 DNA: TGCGCCAGCAGCCAGGAAGGGGGAAATCAGCCCCAGCATTTT

V gene: TRBV7-2
D gene: NA
J gene: TRBJ2-1
clone size: NA
CDR3 protein: CASSFKGGGPNEQFF
CDR3 DNA: TGTGCCAGCAGCTTTAAGGGGGGGGGCCCCAATGAGCAGTTCTTC

V gene: TRBV3-1/TRBV3-2
D gene: NA
J gene: TRBJ2-3
clone size: NA
CDR3 protein: CASSGPWGPDTQYF
CDR3 DNA: TGTGCCAGCAGCGGCCCATGGGGGCCAGATACGCAGTATTTT

V gene: TRBV19
D gene: NA
J gene: TRBJ1-1
clone size: NA
CDR3 protein: CASSTSLWGVGYTEAFF
CDR3 DNA: TGTGCCAGTAGTACCTCGCTCTGGGGGGTAGGTTACACTGAAGCTTTCTTT

V gene: TRBV28
D gene: NA
J gene: TRBJ1-2
clone size: NA
CDR3 protein: CASSLGAGGLVDGYTF
CDR3 DNA: TGTGCCAGCAGTTTAGGAGCAGGAGGCTTAGTCGATGGCTACACCTTC

V gene: TRBV7-9
D gene: TRBD1
J gene: TRBJ1-4
clone size: NA
CDR3 protein: CASSHHRDSNEKLFF
CDR3 DNA: TGTGCCAGCAGCCATCACCGGGACAGTAATGAAAAACTGTTTTTT

V gene: TRBV6-5
D gene: NA
J gene: TRBJ1-2
clone size: NA
CDR3 protein: CASSPRGGLNYGYTF
CDR3 DNA: TGTGCCAGCAGTCCCCGGGGGGGCCTTAACTATGGCTACACCTTC

V gene: TRBV21-1
D gene: NA
J gene: TRBJ1-2
clone size: NA
CDR3 protein: CASSIRRQNNYGYTF
CDR3 DNA: TGTGCCAGCAGCATTAGGAGGCAGAACAACTATGGCTACACCTTC

V gene: TRBV27
D gene: NA
J gene: TRBJ2-3
clone size: NA
CDR3 protein: CASSVLWAGRDTQYF
CDR3 DNA: TGTGCCAGCAGTGTCCTCTGGGCGGGAAGAGATACGCAGTATTTT

V gene: TRBV30
D gene: NA
J gene: TRBJ2-3
clone size: NA
CDR3 protein: CAWISPLTDTQYF
CDR3 DNA: TGTGCCTGGATATCCCCTCTCACAGATACGCAGTATTTT

V gene: TRBV6-2/TRBV6-3
D gene: NA
J gene: TRBJ1-2
clone size: once
CDR3 protein: CASSYSQGYQIGYTF
CDR3 DNA: TGTGCCAGCAGTTACTCGCAGGGGTATCAAATTGGCTACACCTTC

V gene: TRBV11-2
D gene: NA
J gene: TRBJ2-1
clone size: NA
CDR3 protein: CASSPRGNRQFF
CDR3 DNA: TGTGCCAGCAGCCCCCGCGGGAACCGGCAGTTCTTC

V gene: TRBV7-3
D gene: TRBD1
J gene: TRBJ1-5
clone size: NA
CDR3 protein: CASSDNRGYRPQHF
CDR3 DNA: TGTGCCAGCAGCGATAACAGGGGCTATCGGCCCCAGCATTTT

V gene: TRBV18
D gene: TRBD2
J gene: TRBJ2-1
clone size: NA
CDR3 protein: CASSRIAGGPGNEQFF
CDR3 DNA: TGTGCCAGCTCACGAATAGCGGGGGGGCCGGGCAATGAGCAGTTCTTC

V gene: TRBV6-1
D gene: TRBD1
J gene: TRBJ2-2
clone size: NA
CDR3 protein: CASSGTGTGSAGELFF
CDR3 DNA: TGTGCCAGCAGTGGCACCGGGACAGGGTCGGCCGGGGAGCTGTTTTTT

V gene: TRBV18
D gene: TRBD2
J gene: TRBJ2-3
clone size: NA
CDR3 protein: CASSQREGTDTQYF
CDR3 DNA: TGTGCCAGCTCACAAAGGGAGGGAACAGATACGCAGTATTTT

V gene: TRBV15
D gene: TRBD1
J gene: TRBJ1-6
clone size: NA
CDR3 protein: CATSTLRQGPQLHF
CDR3 DNA: TGTGCCACCAGCACCCTGCGACAGGGGCCTCAACTCCACTTT

V gene: TRBV30
D gene: NA
J gene: TRBJ2-2
clone size: NA
CDR3 protein: CAWSVGGGLLNTGELFF
CDR3 DNA: TGTGCCTGGAGTGTGGGCGGGGGCCTCTTGAACACCGGGGAGCTGTTTTTT

V gene: TRBV7-2
D gene: NA
J gene: TRBJ1-1
clone size: NA
CDR3 protein: CASSLVAFMNTEAFF
CDR3 DNA: TGTGCCAGCAGCTTAGTGGCTTTCATGAACACTGAAGCTTTCTTT

V gene: TRBV10-3
D gene: TRBD2
J gene: TRBJ2-5
clone size: NA
CDR3 protein: CAINSGKETQYF
CDR3 DNA: TGTGCCATCAATAGCGGGAAAGAGACCCAGTACTTC

V gene: TRBV4-1
D gene: TRBD1
J gene: TRBJ1-1
clone size: NA
CDR3 protein: CASSQEDRVGTEAFF
CDR3 DNA: TGCGCCAGCAGCCAGGAAGACAGGGTGGGCACTGAAGCTTTCTTT

V gene: TRBV6-1
D gene: TRBD1
J gene: TRBJ1-2
clone size: NA
CDR3 protein: CASSEILRTGRNYGYTF
CDR3 DNA: TGTGCCAGCAGTGAAATCTTACGGACAGGGCGTAACTATGGCTACACCTTC

V gene: TRBV7-8
D gene: TRBD1
J gene: TRBJ1-1
clone size: NA
CDR3 protein: CASSYRGNTEAFF
CDR3 DNA: TGTGCCAGCAGTTACAGGGGGAACACTGAAGCTTTCTTT

V gene: TRBV28
D gene: NA
J gene: TRBJ2-5
clone size: NA
CDR3 protein: CASRTPQETQYF
CDR3 DNA: TGTGCCAGCAGAACTCCGCAAGAGACCCAGTACTTC

V gene: TRBV28
D gene: TRBD2
J gene: TRBJ2-3
clone size: NA
CDR3 protein: CASSFPGRGRADTQYF
CDR3 DNA: TGTGCCAGCAGTTTCCCGGGGAGGGGTCGGGCAGATACGCAGTATTTT

V gene: TRBV6-1
D gene: NA
J gene: TRBJ1-1
clone size: NA
CDR3 protein: CASSEIGTSGTEAFF
CDR3 DNA: TGTGCCAGCAGTGAGATCGGGACATCAGGAACTGAAGCTTTCTTT

V gene: TRBV18
D gene: NA
J gene: TRBJ1-1
clone size: once
CDR3 protein: CASSHPPGQSNTEAFF
CDR3 DNA: TGTGCCAGCTCACATCCTCCGGGACAATCGAACACTGAAGCTTTCTTT